A few counts support the clone carrying this T cell receptor beta chain. What it binds is not known. CDR1 is GTSNPN and CDR2 is SVGIG in the germline V gene (reference sequence). V shed 0 bases and J shed 0 bases, with 12 bases lying between them. CDR3 size: 16 residues. This sample was included in a study of response to subunit inactivated influenza vaccine. Study-level findings and limits: That few new T cells are recruited by each seasonal influenza vaccination was the authors' suggestion.

TCRdb reanalysed the RT-PCR reads using MiXCR and keeps one entry per CDR3 protein. The repertoire holds roughly 170,000 distinct CDR3 sequences, with about 10% as singletons. This chain joins TRBV30 and TRBJ2-4; D gene unclear. The origin of this receptor is a man in his forties or fifties who received an inactivated influenza vaccine. The sequencing used non-naive T cells sorted from PBMCs, collected on the day of vaccination. The chain's CDR3 is CAWSVGFGRAKNIQYF. The DNA of the CDR3 is TGTGCCTGGAGTGTTGGGTTCGGTAGAGCCAAAAACATTCAGTACTTC.